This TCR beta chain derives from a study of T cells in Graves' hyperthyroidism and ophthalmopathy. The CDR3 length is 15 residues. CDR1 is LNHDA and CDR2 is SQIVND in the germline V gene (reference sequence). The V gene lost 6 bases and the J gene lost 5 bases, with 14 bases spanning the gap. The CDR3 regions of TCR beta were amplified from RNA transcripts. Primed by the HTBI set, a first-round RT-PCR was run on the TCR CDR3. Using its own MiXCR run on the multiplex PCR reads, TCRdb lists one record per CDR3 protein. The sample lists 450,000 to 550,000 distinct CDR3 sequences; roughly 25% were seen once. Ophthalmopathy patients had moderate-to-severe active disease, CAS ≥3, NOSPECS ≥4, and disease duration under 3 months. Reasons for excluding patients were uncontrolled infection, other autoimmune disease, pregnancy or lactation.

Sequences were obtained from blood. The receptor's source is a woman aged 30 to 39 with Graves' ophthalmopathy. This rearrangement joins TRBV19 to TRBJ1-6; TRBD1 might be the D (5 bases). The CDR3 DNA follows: TGTGCCAGTAGCAGGACAATAACCGATAATTCACCCCTCCACTTT. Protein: CASSRTITDNSPLHF.